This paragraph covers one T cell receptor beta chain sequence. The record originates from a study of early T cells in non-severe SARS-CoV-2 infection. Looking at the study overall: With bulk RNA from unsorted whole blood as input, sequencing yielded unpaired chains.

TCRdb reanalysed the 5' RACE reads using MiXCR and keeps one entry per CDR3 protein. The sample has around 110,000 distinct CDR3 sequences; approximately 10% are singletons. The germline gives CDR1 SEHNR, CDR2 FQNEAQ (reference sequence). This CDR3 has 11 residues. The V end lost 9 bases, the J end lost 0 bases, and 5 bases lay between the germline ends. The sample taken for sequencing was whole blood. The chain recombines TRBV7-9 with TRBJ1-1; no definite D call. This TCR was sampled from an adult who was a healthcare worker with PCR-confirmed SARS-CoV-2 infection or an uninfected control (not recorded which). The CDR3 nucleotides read TGTGCCAGTCTACTGAACACTGAAGCTTTCTTT. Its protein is CASLLNTEAFF.